This T cell receptor (beta chain) was recorded in a study of control samples from healthy donors and cancer patients. The protocol was immunoSEQ multiplex PCR, while the TCRdb copy is restricted to in-frame clones and leaves out a portion. The repertoire consists of 100,000 to 150,000 clones, with roughly 84% occurring once and the leading ten covering around 2%. CDR1 is SGHRS, CDR2 YFSETQ, per germline. CDR3 length equals 15 residues. Deletions cut 0 bases from V and 2 bases from J, with 6 bases between. The sequencing sample was made of blood. The chain has TRBV5-1 and TRBJ2-6, with a possible D match to TRBD1 (6 bases). The sequence was collected from a man aged 18 to 29 in good health. CDR3 nucleotide sequence: TGCGCCAGCAGCTTGGGGGGGCCTGGGGCCAACGTCCTGACTTTC. Encoded protein: CASSLGGPGANVLTF.